This T cell receptor beta chain was profiled in a study of cytomegalovirus exposure and HLA in healthy donors. The primer mix had 60 Vbeta and 13 Jbeta primers. Profiled with immunoSEQ multiplex PCR; TCRdb holds only in-frame clones, not every one. This table holds roughly 170,000 clones, roughly 84% found once. In germline, CDR1 is LGHNA, CDR2 YSLEER. The CDR3 has 17 residues. V lost 0 bases and J lost 8; bases outside the gene matches: 10. These donors counted as nominally healthy when sampled, but unrecorded immune exposures were likely. The sequenced sample was PBMCs. The origin of this receptor is a man aged 30 to 45 in good health and CMV-seronegative. The chain recombines TRBV4-3 with TRBJ2-1; TRBD2 matches 10 bases. The CDR3: CASSQDSGLAGVYEQFF. The DNA for the CDR3 is TGCGCCAGCAGCCAAGATAGTGGCCTAGCGGGAGTCTATGAGCAGTTCTTC.